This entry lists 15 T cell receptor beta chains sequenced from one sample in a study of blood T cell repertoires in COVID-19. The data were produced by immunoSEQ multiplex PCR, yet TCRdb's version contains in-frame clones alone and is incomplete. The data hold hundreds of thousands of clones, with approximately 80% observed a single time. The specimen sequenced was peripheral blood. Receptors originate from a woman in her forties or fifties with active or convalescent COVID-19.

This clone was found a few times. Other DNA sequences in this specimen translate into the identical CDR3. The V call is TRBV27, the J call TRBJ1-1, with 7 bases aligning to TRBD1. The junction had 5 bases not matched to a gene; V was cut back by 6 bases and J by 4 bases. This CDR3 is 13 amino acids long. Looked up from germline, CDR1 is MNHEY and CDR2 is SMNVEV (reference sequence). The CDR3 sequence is CASSLNRGTEAFF. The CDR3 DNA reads TGTGCCAGCAGCCTCAACAGGGGCACTGAAGCTTTCTTT.

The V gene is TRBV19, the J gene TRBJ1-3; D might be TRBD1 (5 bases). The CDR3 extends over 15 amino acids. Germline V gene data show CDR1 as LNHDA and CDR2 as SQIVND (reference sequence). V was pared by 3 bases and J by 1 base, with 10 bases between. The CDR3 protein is CASSIAAGSGNTIYF. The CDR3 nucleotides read TGTGCCAGTAGTATCGCGGCAGGGTCTGGAAACACCATATATTTT.

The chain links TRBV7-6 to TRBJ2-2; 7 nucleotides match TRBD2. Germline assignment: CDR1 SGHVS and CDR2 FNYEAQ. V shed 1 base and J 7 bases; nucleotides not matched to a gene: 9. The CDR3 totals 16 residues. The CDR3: CASSLESPGRGGELFF. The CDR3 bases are TGTGCCAGCAGCTTAGAATCCCCGGGGAGGGGCGGGGAGCTGTTTTTT.

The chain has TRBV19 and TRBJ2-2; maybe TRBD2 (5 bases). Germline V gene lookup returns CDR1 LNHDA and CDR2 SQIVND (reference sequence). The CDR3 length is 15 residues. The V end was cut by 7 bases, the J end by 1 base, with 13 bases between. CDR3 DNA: TGTGCCAGTATCCCAGCGGCGGAGAACACCGGGGAGCTGTTTTTT. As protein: CASIPAAENTGELFF.

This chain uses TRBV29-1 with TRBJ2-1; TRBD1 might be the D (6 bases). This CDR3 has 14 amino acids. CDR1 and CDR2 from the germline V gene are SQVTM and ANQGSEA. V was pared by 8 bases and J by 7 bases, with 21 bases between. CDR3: CSYQGAGVHNEQFF. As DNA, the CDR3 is TGCAGCTACCAAGGGGCAGGGGTTCATAATGAGCAGTTCTTC.

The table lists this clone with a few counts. CDR3 sequence reads: CASSQTSGNANTGELFF. CDR3 DNA: TGTGCCAGCAGCCAGACTAGCGGGAACGCGAACACCGGGGAGCTGTTTTTT. This sequence joins TRBV5-4 and TRBJ2-2, with 11 bases lining up with TRBD2. Trimming removed 4 bases from V and 0 bases from J; junction bases left unmatched: 5. This CDR3 has 17 amino acids. Germline CDR1 is SGHNT and CDR2 is YYREEE (reference sequence).

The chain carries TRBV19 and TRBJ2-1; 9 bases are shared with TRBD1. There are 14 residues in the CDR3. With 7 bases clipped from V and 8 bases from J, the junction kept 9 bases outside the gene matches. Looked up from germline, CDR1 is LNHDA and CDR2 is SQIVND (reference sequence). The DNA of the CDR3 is TGTGCCAGTACCAAGACAGGGGGTGTCGATGAGCAGTTCTTC. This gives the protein CASTKTGGVDEQFF.

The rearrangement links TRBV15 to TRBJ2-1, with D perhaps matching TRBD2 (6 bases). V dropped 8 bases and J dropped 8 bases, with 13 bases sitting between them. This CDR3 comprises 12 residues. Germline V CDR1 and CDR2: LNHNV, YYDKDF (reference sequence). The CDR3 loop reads CATQTGVHEQFF. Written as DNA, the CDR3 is TGTGCCACCCAGACGGGGGTCCATGAGCAGTTCTTC.

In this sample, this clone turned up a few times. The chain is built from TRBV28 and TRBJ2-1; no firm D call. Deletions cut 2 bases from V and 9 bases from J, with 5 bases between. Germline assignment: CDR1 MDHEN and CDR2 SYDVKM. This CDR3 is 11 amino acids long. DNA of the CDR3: TGTGCCAGCAGTTTAAGAGCTGAGCAGTTCTTC. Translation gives CASSLRAEQFF.

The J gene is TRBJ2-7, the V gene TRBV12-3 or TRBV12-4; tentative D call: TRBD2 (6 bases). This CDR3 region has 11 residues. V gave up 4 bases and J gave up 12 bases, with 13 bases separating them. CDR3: CASSYSGRRYF. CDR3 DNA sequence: TGTGCCAGCAGTTATAGCGGCAGAAGGTACTTC.

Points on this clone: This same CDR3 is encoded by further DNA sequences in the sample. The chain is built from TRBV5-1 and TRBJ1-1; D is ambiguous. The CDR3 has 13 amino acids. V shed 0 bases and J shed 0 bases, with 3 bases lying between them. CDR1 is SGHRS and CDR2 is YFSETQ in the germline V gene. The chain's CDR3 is CASSLVVNTEAFF. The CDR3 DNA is TGCGCCAGCAGCTTGGTCGTGAACACTGAAGCTTTCTTT.

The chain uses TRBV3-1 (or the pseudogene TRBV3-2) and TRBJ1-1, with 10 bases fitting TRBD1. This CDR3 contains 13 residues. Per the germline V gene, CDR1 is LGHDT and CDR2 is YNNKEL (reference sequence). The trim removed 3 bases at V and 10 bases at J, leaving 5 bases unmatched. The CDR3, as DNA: TGTGCCAGCAGCCAGGGACAGGGGAGTCGAGCTTTCTTT. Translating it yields CASSQGQGSRAFF.

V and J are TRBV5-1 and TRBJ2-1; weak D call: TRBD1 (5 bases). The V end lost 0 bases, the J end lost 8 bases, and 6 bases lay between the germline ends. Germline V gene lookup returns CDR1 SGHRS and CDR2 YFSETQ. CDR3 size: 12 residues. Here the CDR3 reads CASSLARDEQFF. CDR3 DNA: TGCGCCAGCAGCTTGGCCAGGGATGAGCAGTTCTTC. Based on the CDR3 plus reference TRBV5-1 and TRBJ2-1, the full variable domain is KAGVTQTPRYLIKTRGQQVTLSCSPISGHRSVSWYQQTPGQGLQFLFEYFSETQRNKGNFPGRFSGRQFSNSRSEMNVSTLELGDSALYLCASSLARDEQFFGPGTRLTVL.

In DNA, the CDR3 is TGCGCCAGCAGCTCGATGACAGGGGAGTACACTGAAGCTTTCTTT. It translates to CASSSMTGEYTEAFF. The rearrangement joins TRBV5-1 to TRBJ1-1, with 8 bases that match TRBD1. Trimming cost V 3 bases and J 3 bases; bases outside gene matches: 7. From germline, CDR1 is SGHRS and CDR2 YFSETQ. The CDR3 loop spans 15 amino acids.

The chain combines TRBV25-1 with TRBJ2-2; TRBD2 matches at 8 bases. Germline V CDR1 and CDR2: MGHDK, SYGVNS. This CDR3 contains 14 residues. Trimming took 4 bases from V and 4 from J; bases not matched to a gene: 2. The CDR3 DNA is TGTGCCAGCAGTGTTCTAGCGGGCACCGGGGAGCTGTTTTTT. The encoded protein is CASSVLAGTGELFF.